The 21 T cell receptor beta chains listed next were all sequenced from one sample in a study of T cell responses to AZD1222 COVID-19 vaccine. Sequenced by immunoSEQ multiplex PCR; TCRdb stores in-frame clones only, minus some. The table lists 150,000 to 200,000 clones, 90% of them singletons. Specimen: peripheral blood, collected on day 0 of AZD1222 vaccination. These receptor sequences come from an adult in good health.

The V call is TRBV30, the J call TRBJ2-2, with D unclear. The germline V and J ends were trimmed by 2 bases and 0 bases, with 7 bases remaining between them. The CDR3 has 14 amino acids. Germline CDR1 GTSNPN, CDR2 SVGIG (reference sequence). The CDR3 here is CAWSPAPNTGELFF. In DNA form, the CDR3 reads TGTGCCTGGAGTCCGGCCCCGAACACCGGGGAGCTGTTTTTT.

The V and J genes are TRBV15 and TRBJ2-7; 7 bases align to TRBD1. Germline V lookup: CDR1 LNHNV, CDR2 YYDKDF (reference sequence). The junction had 10 bases not matched to a gene; V was cut back by 3 bases and J by 2 bases. The CDR3 covers 16 residues. DNA for the CDR3: TGTGCCACCAGCAGTGGTGGGGACAGCCGGGCCTACGAGCAGTACTTC. Translation: CATSSGGDSRAYEQYF.

J is TRBJ1-2 and V is TRBV29-1; D call uncertain. The germline V gene has CDR1 SQVTM and CDR2 ANQGSEA. Between the trimmed V and J ends, which lost 7 bases and 0 bases, there was a span of 12 bases. This CDR3 is 13 amino acids long. The CDR3 nucleotides read TGCAGCGCCAGCCCCGAGACTAACTATGGCTACACCTTC. It encodes CSASPETNYGYTF.

This chain joins TRBV27 and TRBJ2-1; D may be TRBD1 (6 bases). V was clipped by 5 bases and J by 4 bases, with 12 bases between them. Germline assignment: CDR1 MNHEY and CDR2 SMNVEV (reference sequence). This CDR3 region has 14 residues. DNA for the CDR3: TGTGCCAGCAGTCCTCAGGGGCGGTACAATGAGCAGTTCTTC. It encodes CASSPQGRYNEQFF.

This clone was seen more than once but under ten times. The chain joins TRBV6-2 or TRBV6-3 to TRBJ2-4, with 13 bases identical to TRBD2. J lost 1 base, V lost 0 bases, and 12 bases had no gene match. CDR1 is MNHEY, CDR2 SVGEGT, per germline. This CDR3 has 21 amino acids. CDR3 in DNA: TGTGCCAGCAGTTACTCCCCATGGACTAGCGGGGGCGCATCGGCCAAAAACATTCAGTACTTC. Its protein product is CASSYSPWTSGGASAKNIQYF.

This chain connects TRBV7-9 to TRBJ2-1, with 8 bases lining up with TRBD1. V gave up 4 bases and J gave up 2 bases; unmatched junction bases: 4. The CDR3 extends over 15 amino acids. CDR1 and CDR2 from the germline V gene are SEHNR and FQNEAQ (reference sequence). CDR3 in DNA: TGTGCCAGCAGCTCCAGGGGGCCCACCTACAATGAGCAGTTCTTC. Its protein is CASSSRGPTYNEQFF.

This chain uses TRBV9 with TRBJ2-3; 8 nucleotides align to TRBD2. The CDR3 has 16 amino acids. Germline CDR1 reads SGDLS; CDR2 reads YYNGEE. With V trimmed by 0 bases and J by 0 bases, 3 bases remained unmatched. CDR3 residues: CASSVGRGASTDTQYF. CDR3 nucleotides: TGTGCCAGCAGCGTAGGGCGGGGGGCAAGCACAGATACGCAGTATTTT.

The chain recombines TRBV7-2 with TRBJ1-4; D is unresolved. Germline lookup yields CDR1 SGHTA and CDR2 FQGNSA. Trimming took off 4 bases at V and 5 bases at J, with 14 bases between the two ends. CDR3 length equals 15 residues. The CDR3 DNA is TGTGCCAGCAGCTCCCAGTCTCAGAGGAATGAAAAACTGTTTTTT. Translated: CASSSQSQRNEKLFF.

The chain has TRBV5-6 and TRBJ2-7, with unresolved D. V shed 7 bases and J shed 3 bases, with 14 bases lying between them. CDR3 length: 13 amino acids. CDR1 is SGHDT, CDR2 YYEEEE, per germline. The CDR3, as DNA: TGTGCCAGCCGCGCAGACGGCCACTACGAGCAGTACTTC. Translating gives CASRADGHYEQYF. Based on the CDR3 plus reference TRBV5-6 and TRBJ2-7, the full variable domain is DAGVTQSPTHLIKTRGQQVTLRCSPKSGHDTVSWYQQALGQGPQFIFQYYEEEERQRGNFPDRFSGHQFPNYSSELNVNALLLGDSALYLCASRADGHYEQYFGPGTRLTVT.

The V and J genes are TRBV20-1 and TRBJ1-2; the D is unclear. The CDR3 runs 11 residues. The ends were cut back, 3 bases at V and 5 bases at J, with 7 bases in the middle. Per the germline V gene, CDR1 is DFQATT and CDR2 is SNEGSKA (reference sequence). The CDR3, as DNA: TGCAGTGCTAGCTTAGATTATGGCTACACCTTC. This gives the protein CSASLDYGYTF.

This clone has only one observation. The V and J genes are TRBV7-2 and TRBJ1-1; D uncertain. The CDR3 is made up of 14 amino acids. Germline V gene data show CDR1 as SGHTA and CDR2 as FQGNSA. V was trimmed by 5 bases and J by 5 bases, leaving 15 bases between them. This chain's CDR3 is CASSASGPLTEAFF. As DNA, the CDR3 is TGTGCCAGCAGCGCCTCCGGGCCCCTAACTGAAGCTTTCTTT.

The chain couples TRBV19 to TRBJ1-6; TRBD1 matches at 10 bases. This CDR3 has 13 residues. V lost 10 bases and J lost 8; bases outside the gene matches: 5. Germline loops: CDR1 LNHDA, CDR2 SQIVND (reference sequence). The CDR3 nucleotides are TGTGCCACCTGGGACAGGGGAGATTCACCCCTCCACTTT. This sequence encodes CATWDRGDSPLHF.

This clone was found once. This chain uses TRBV6-5 with TRBJ1-2; the match to TRBD1 covers 12 bases. CDR1 is MNHEY, CDR2 SVGAGI, per germline. With 4 bases clipped from V and 6 bases from J, the junction kept 9 bases outside the gene matches. This CDR3 spans 16 amino acids. The chain's CDR3 is CASSSLAGQGAHGYTF. Here the CDR3 DNA reads TGTGCCAGCAGTTCCCTGGCGGGACAGGGGGCACATGGCTACACCTTC.

The chain combines TRBV6-5 with TRBJ1-2; 11 bases agree with TRBD1. The germline gives CDR1 MNHEY, CDR2 SVGAGI. The CDR3 is 13 residues long. V was pared by 6 bases and J by 7 bases, with 4 bases of the junction left unmatched. CDR3 protein: CASSPDRGRGYTF. In nucleotides, the CDR3 is TGTGCCAGCAGCCCGGACAGGGGGCGTGGCTACACCTTC.

The chain is built from TRBV11-3 and TRBJ2-3; D remains unclear. Trimming removed 3 bases from V and 4 bases from J, with 11 bases in between. The CDR3 has 14 residues. Germline CDR1 SGHNT, CDR2 YENEEA. CDR3 sequence (DNA): TGTGCCAGCAGCTTCGGTAGGGCCCCAGATACGCAGTATTTT. It is translated as CASSFGRAPDTQYF.

The chain employs TRBV7-2 and TRBJ2-7, with a weak D call TRBD2 (6 bases). Germline V CDR1 and CDR2: SGHTA, FQGNSA. V was trimmed by 2 bases and J by 6 bases, leaving 14 bases between them. The CDR3 length is 14 residues. DNA for the CDR3: TGTGCCAGCAGCTTAAGGAGGGGCACCTCCGAGCAGTACTTC. Its translation: CASSLRRGTSEQYF.

This chain uses TRBV30 with TRBJ2-3, with D hard to call. This CDR3 contains 15 residues. Between the trimmed V and J ends, which lost 4 bases and 2 bases, there was a span of 16 bases. The germline gives CDR1 GTSNPN, CDR2 SVGIG (reference sequence). In DNA, the CDR3 is TGTGCCTGGAAGGTTGTTAATAGCCCCACAGATACGCAGTATTTT. This encodes CAWKVVNSPTDTQYF.

V is TRBV5-6 and J is TRBJ2-5, with a possible D match to TRBD1 (6 bases). Trimming stripped 0 bases from V and 5 bases from J, with 17 bases between. Germline V gene sequence: CDR1 SGHDT, CDR2 YYEEEE. The CDR3 covers 16 residues. CDR3 in amino acids: CASSLDPSWGLETQYF. For the CDR3, the DNA is TGTGCCAGCAGCTTGGACCCTTCTTGGGGGCTCGAGACCCAGTACTTC.

This clone turned up a few times. The chain couples TRBV19 to TRBJ1-1, with D possibly matching TRBD1 (5 bases). Trimming took 7 bases from V and 6 from J, leaving 9 bases between them. The germline V gene has CDR1 LNHDA and CDR2 SQIVND (reference sequence). CDR3 length: 11 amino acids. The CDR3 loop is CASKAGPEAFF. The CDR3 coding sequence is TGTGCCAGTAAGGCGGGGCCTGAAGCTTTCTTT.

The rearrangement joins TRBV11-2 to TRBJ1-2; D not certain. The germline V gene has CDR1 SGHAT and CDR2 FQNNGV. The CDR3 has 13 amino acids. The germline V and J ends were trimmed by 0 bases and 7 bases, with 9 bases remaining between them. The CDR3 region has the DNA TGTGCCAGCAGCTTAGATCGGGTTAGTGGCTACACCTTC. Translating it yields CASSLDRVSGYTF.

The gene calls are TRBV9 and TRBJ2-1; D could derive from TRBD1 or TRBD2 (5 bases each). The germline V and J ends were trimmed by 4 bases and 10 bases, with 15 bases remaining between them. The CDR3 loop spans 13 amino acids. The germline gives CDR1 SGDLS, CDR2 YYNGEE. The CDR3 region is CASSPGPQPEQFF. For the CDR3, the DNA is TGTGCCAGCAGCCCGGGACCCCAGCCCGAGCAGTTCTTC.